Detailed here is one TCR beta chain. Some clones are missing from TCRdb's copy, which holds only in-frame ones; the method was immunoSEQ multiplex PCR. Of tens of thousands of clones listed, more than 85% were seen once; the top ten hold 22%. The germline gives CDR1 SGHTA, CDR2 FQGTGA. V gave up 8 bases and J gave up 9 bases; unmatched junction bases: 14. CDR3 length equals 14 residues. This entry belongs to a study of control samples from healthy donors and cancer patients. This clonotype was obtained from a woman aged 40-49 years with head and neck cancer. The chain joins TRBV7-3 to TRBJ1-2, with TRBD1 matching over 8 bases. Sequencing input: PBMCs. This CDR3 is CASGPQGAKDCYTF. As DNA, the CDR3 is TGTGCCAGCGGCCCGCAGGGGGCCAAGGATTGCTACACCTTC.